A selection of T cell receptor beta chains follows, all from one sample in a study of cytomegalovirus exposure and HLA in healthy donors. Sequenced by immunoSEQ multiplex PCR; TCRdb stores in-frame clones only, minus some. Here the sample spans some 160,000 clones, 65% to 80% being singletons. The sample consisted of PBMCs. These receptors all stem from a woman aged 25 to 39 in good health and CMV-seronegative. Both conserved end residues are part of each CDR3. Each record gives: V gene, CDR3 protein.

v_call: TRBV19; cdr3_aa: CASSGVSTDTQYF
v_call: TRBV19; cdr3_aa: CASIPYGGQGHGYTF
v_call: TRBV10-3; cdr3_aa: CAISPTGHAPDGYTF
v_call: TRBV18; cdr3_aa: CASSPMGQGNEKLFF
v_call: TRBV6-5; cdr3_aa: CASRTTEQGLYEQYF
v_call: TRBV11-1; cdr3_aa: CASSPRTSGSSYEQYF
v_call: TRBV27; cdr3_aa: CASSLRHRDGANTEAFF
v_call: TRBV29-1; cdr3_aa: CSVQGGLVTEAFF
v_call: TRBV7-8; cdr3_aa: CASSLLAGLYNEQFF
v_call: TRBV28; cdr3_aa: CASSPQGGAVYEQYF
v_call: TRBV10-3; cdr3_aa: CAISVQGQGNVYEQYF
v_call: TRBV27; cdr3_aa: CASSPQGLGSQPQHF
v_call: TRBV7-8; cdr3_aa: CASSLASGEETQYF
v_call: TRBV6-1; cdr3_aa: CASSERGGDNTQYF